Shown below are 29 T cell receptor beta chains from a single sample sequenced in a study of CD8 T cells in ankylosing spondylitis. TCRdb called the 5' RACE reads again in MiXCR, with one record for every CDR3 protein. The table has 200,000 to 250,000 distinct CDR3 sequences, 7% to 8% seen once. The study, taken as a whole, reports: Made up of eight highly homologous variants, a TCR beta motif appeared characteristic of ankylosing spondylitis blood.

These TCRs are of unknown antigen specificity. Sequencing was done on a sample of blood, either unsorted or a sorted T cell fraction (not recorded which). The receptors derive from a male donor with ankylosing spondylitis.

The J gene is TRBJ2-5, the V gene TRBV20-1; maybe TRBD1 (6 bases). Germline CDR1 DFQATT, CDR2 SNEGSKA (reference sequence). Trimming cost V 5 bases and J 0 bases, with 19 bases left between them. There are 16 residues in the CDR3. The CDR3 nucleotides are TGCAGTGCTCCCCTACTTCCCAGGACAGACCAAGAGACCCAGTACTTC. Translating it yields CSAPLLPRTDQETQYF.

In its sample, this clonotype was seen a few times. This sequence joins TRBV11-2 and TRBJ2-7; 8 bases align to TRBD2. The trim removed 0 bases at V and 5 bases at J, leaving 12 bases unmatched. Germline CDR1 SGHAT, CDR2 FQNNGV. This CDR3 has 17 residues. The CDR3 sequence is CASSLEPGLENTHEQYF. The CDR3 coding sequence is TGTGCCAGCAGCTTAGAACCGGGACTAGAGAATACCCACGAGCAGTACTTC.

There are many counts of this clonotype. This chain joins TRBV13 and TRBJ2-1, with D tentatively TRBD1 or TRBD2 (5 bases each). Germline CDR1 PRHDT, CDR2 FYEKMQ (reference sequence). The CDR3 covers 17 residues. The V end was cut by 5 bases, the J end by 2 bases, with 19 bases between. The DNA of the CDR3 is TGTGCCAGCAGCCCCGAGGGGCCGACTACGACCTACAATGAGCAGTTCTTC. Protein product: CASSPEGPTTTYNEQFF.

This clonotype came up many times. CDR3: CASSQVNSNQPQHF. In DNA form, the CDR3 reads TGTGCCAGCAGCCAAGTTAATAGCAATCAGCCCCAGCATTTT. The genes are TRBV4-2 and TRBJ1-5; D is unresolved. CDR3 length: 14 residues. V was cut by 1 base and J by 0 bases, with 4 bases left in between. Germline V gives CDR1 LGHNA, CDR2 YNFKEQ.

The V and J genes are TRBV7-9 and TRBJ1-2; 7 bases map to TRBD1. V was clipped by 4 bases and J by 7 bases; unmatched bases: 9. Germline-derived CDR1 and CDR2 are SEHNR and FQNEAQ (reference sequence). This CDR3 contains 14 residues. The CDR3 loop reads CASSSRRRDSGYTF. In DNA form, the CDR3 reads TGTGCCAGCAGCTCTCGTAGGAGGGACAGTGGCTACACCTTC. The full variable domain, with the rest looked up from reference TRBV7-9 and TRBJ1-2, is DTGVSQNPRHKITKRGQNVTFRCDPISEHNRLYWYRQTLGQGPEFLTYFQNEAQLEKSRLLSDRFSAERPKGSFSTLEIQRTEQGDSAMYLCASSSRRRDSGYTFGSGTRLTVV.

This clonotype was seen repeatedly, ten times or more. The gene calls are TRBV11-2 and TRBJ2-1; D might be TRBD2 (5 bases). V lost 1 base and J 9 bases, leaving 10 bases between the germline ends. The CDR3 contains 13 residues. The V gene's germline CDR1 is SGHAT and CDR2 FQNNGV. The CDR3 sequence is CASSLVGVSEQFF. The CDR3 DNA sequence: TGTGCCAGCAGCTTAGTGGGAGTGAGTGAGCAGTTCTTC.

Many counts were recorded for this clonotype. The chain links TRBV11-2 to TRBJ2-7; D gene unclear. The V and J ends lost 5 bases and 3 bases respectively, with 8 bases between them. The CDR3 contains 12 residues. The germline V gene has CDR1 SGHAT and CDR2 FQNNGV. Here the CDR3 reads CASSPINYEQYF. In DNA form, the CDR3 reads TGTGCCAGCAGCCCCATCAACTACGAGCAGTACTTC.

The chain recombines TRBV7-9 with TRBJ2-5, with a weak D call TRBD2 (6 bases). Trimming removed 3 bases at V and 4 bases at J, with 12 bases between. The CDR3 contains 14 residues. Germline V gives CDR1 SEHNR, CDR2 FQNEAQ (reference sequence). CDR3 amino acids: CASSFGTSRETQYF. CDR3 DNA sequence: TGTGCCAGCAGCTTCGGGACTTCAAGAGAGACCCAGTACTTC.

CDR3 bases: TGTGCCAGCAGCCCCCCCGGCGAGCAGTTCTTC. Translation: CASSPPGEQFF. This chain links TRBV3-1 with TRBJ2-1; D unresolved. CDR3 size: 11 residues. V was pared by 4 bases and J by 10 bases, with 8 bases between. CDR1 LGHDT and CDR2 YNNKEL come from the germline V gene (reference sequence).

This clonotype was seen repeatedly, ten times or more. This chain connects TRBV6-5 to TRBJ1-2; D possibly corresponds to TRBD1 (6 bases). Trimming stripped 0 bases from V and 3 bases from J, with 11 bases between. CDR1 is MNHEY, CDR2 SVGAGI, per germline. This CDR3 has 15 amino acids. CDR3 DNA: TGTGCCAGCAGTTACTCGGGGGGGCGGGACTATGGCTACACCTTC. Protein sequence: CASSYSGGRDYGYTF.

This clonotype was counted ten times or more. This sequence joins TRBV13 and TRBJ1-1, with TRBD1 as a possible D gene (6 bases). The germline V gene encodes CDR1 PRHDT and CDR2 FYEKMQ (reference sequence). The CDR3 is 14 residues long. V was trimmed by 2 bases and J by 0 bases, leaving 7 bases between them. CDR3 residues: CASSLQGLNTEAFF. In nucleotides, the CDR3 is TGTGCCAGCAGCTTACAGGGGCTGAACACTGAAGCTTTCTTT.

Many counts were recorded for this clonotype. This rearrangement joins TRBV20-1 to TRBJ2-7, with D tentatively TRBD2 (6 bases). Germline V CDR1 and CDR2: DFQATT, SNEGSKA (reference sequence). The CDR3 loop spans 13 amino acids. V lost 5 bases and J 1 base, leaving 12 bases between the germline ends. The CDR3 region is CSAPGRESYEQYF. The CDR3 coding sequence is TGCAGTGCTCCCGGTCGGGAGTCCTACGAGCAGTACTTC.

Ten or more counts support this clonotype. This chain uses TRBV4-3 with TRBJ2-3, with 9 bases that match TRBD2. V gave up 1 base and J gave up 2 bases; unmatched junction bases: 1. The germline CDR1 and CDR2 sequences are LGHNA and YSLEER. The CDR3 consists of 15 residues. CDR3 bases: TGCGCCAGCAGCCAAGGACTAGCGGACACAGATACGCAGTATTTT. It is translated as CASSQGLADTDTQYF.

This clonotype was detected many times. The chain recombines TRBV5-6 with TRBJ2-1; D remains unclear. The CDR3 is made up of 12 amino acids. V was pared by 1 base and J by 10 bases, with 9 bases between. Germline lookup yields CDR1 SGHDT and CDR2 YYEEEE. Written as DNA, the CDR3 is TGTGCCAGCAGCTTGCGTTCACGGGAGCAGTTCTTC. This translates into CASSLRSREQFF.

This clonotype appeared a few times. The V call is TRBV7-6, the J call TRBJ2-1, with 9 nucleotides matching TRBD2. The V gene's germline CDR1 is SGHVS and CDR2 FNYEAQ. V was clipped by 3 bases and J by 6 bases; unmatched bases: 12. CDR3 length equals 17 residues. The CDR3 region has the DNA TGTGCCAGCAGCTTTGGGATTAGCGGGGGAGCGATCAATGAGCAGTTCTTC. Protein product: CASSFGISGGAINEQFF. Full variable domain (remainder filled in from reference TRBV7-6 and TRBJ2-1): GAGVSQSPRYKVTKRGQDVALRCDPISGHVSLYWYRQALGQGPEFLTYFNYEAQQDKSGLPNDRFSAERPEGSISTLTIQRTEQRDSAMYRCASSFGISGGAINEQFFGPGTRLTVL.

The chain combines TRBV4-3 with TRBJ2-5; 9 bases fit TRBD1. Germline CDR1 reads LGHNA; CDR2 reads YSLEER. V lost 4 bases to trimming and J lost 4 bases; unmatched junction nucleotides: 7. The CDR3 is made up of 15 amino acids. The chain's CDR3 is CASSRLTGGGETQYF. DNA for the CDR3: TGCGCCAGCAGCCGGCTCACAGGGGGCGGAGAGACCCAGTACTTC.

This clonotype has at least ten counts. V and J are TRBV29-1 and TRBJ2-2, with 10 bases aligning to TRBD1. Germline loops: CDR1 SQVTM, CDR2 ANQGSEA. Unmatched junction bases numbered 5, after V lost 5 bases and J lost 5 bases. The CDR3 covers 14 residues. The CDR3 bases are TGCAGCGTTCCGGGACAGGGGAGGACCGGGGAGCTGTTTTTT. It is translated as CSVPGQGRTGELFF.

This clonotype was counted many times. The rearrangement links TRBV10-3 to TRBJ2-7; perhaps TRBD2 as D (5 bases). V dropped 8 bases and J dropped 2 bases, with 13 bases sitting between them. This CDR3 comprises 13 residues. Germline assignment: CDR1 ENHRY and CDR2 SYGVKD. This CDR3 is CAISRESTYEQYF. The CDR3 nucleotides are TGTGCCATCTCGAGGGAGAGCACCTACGAGCAGTACTTC.

The sample holds many counts of this clonotype. This rearrangement joins TRBV7-2 to TRBJ2-5, with D perhaps matching TRBD1 or TRBD2 (6 bases each). The CDR3 spans 15 residues. Germline V gives CDR1 SGHTA, CDR2 FQGNSA. V lost 2 bases and J lost 1, with 11 bases in between. The CDR3 loop is CASSLRGLAQETQYF. The DNA for the CDR3 is TGTGCCAGCAGCTTACGGGGGCTGGCCCAAGAGACCCAGTACTTC.

The V gene is TRBV5-1, the J gene TRBJ2-7, with a weak D call TRBD1 (6 bases). V was pared by 2 bases and J by 2 bases, with 8 bases between. There are 13 residues in the CDR3. Germline V gives CDR1 SGHRS, CDR2 YFSETQ. For the CDR3, the DNA is TGCGCCAGCAGCTTTGACAGGACCTACGAGCAGTACTTC. Translation gives CASSFDRTYEQYF. Full variable domain (rest looked up from reference TRBV5-1 and TRBJ2-7): KAGVTQTPRYLIKTRGQQVTLSCSPISGHRSVSWYQQTPGQGLQFLFEYFSETQRNKGNFPGRFSGRQFSNSRSEMNVSTLELGDSALYLCASSFDRTYEQYFGPGTRLTVT.

This clonotype was recorded at least ten times. This sequence joins TRBV5-1 and TRBJ2-7; 7 bases agree with TRBD2. CDR3 length equals 14 residues. Germline lookup yields CDR1 SGHRS and CDR2 YFSETQ. V gave up 4 bases and J gave up 3 bases; unmatched junction bases: 7. CDR3 in DNA: TGCGCCAGCAGCCCCTCTAGCGGAGGCTACGAGCAGTACTTC. As protein: CASSPSSGGYEQYF.

This clonotype was detected many times. The chain employs TRBV7-9 and TRBJ2-5, with a possible D match to TRBD1 (5 bases). Germline loops: CDR1 SEHNR, CDR2 FQNEAQ (reference sequence). V gave up 5 bases and J gave up 0 bases, with 10 bases separating them. CDR3 length equals 14 residues. The CDR3 DNA reads TGTGCCAGCAGCCCGACAGTGTACCAAGAGACCCAGTACTTC. Its translation is CASSPTVYQETQYF.

The V gene is TRBV27, the J gene TRBJ2-3; D possibly corresponds to TRBD2 (6 bases). Trimming took 5 bases from V and 1 from J, leaving 13 bases between them. CDR1 and CDR2 (germline): MNHEY, SMNVEV (reference sequence). This CDR3 region has 15 residues. For the CDR3, the DNA is TGTGCCAGCAGTCGAAATGGAGGGCGCACAGATACGCAGTATTTT. Encoded protein: CASSRNGGRTDTQYF.

This clonotype was detected only a few times. In nucleotides, the CDR3 is TGCAGTGCCCGGATCCGGGGAGGGAATGACTACGAGCAGTACTTC. Its translation: CSARIRGGNDYEQYF. V and J are TRBV20-1 and TRBJ2-7; the match to TRBD2 covers 7 bases. The CDR3 spans 15 residues. The J segment lost 3 bases and the V segment lost 6 bases, leaving 14 bases of the junction unmatched. Per germline, CDR1 DFQATT and CDR2 SNEGSKA (reference sequence).

In this sample, this clonotype turned up many times. The rearrangement links TRBV10-3 to TRBJ2-3, with D uncertain. The CDR3 has 14 residues. Germline V lookup: CDR1 ENHRY, CDR2 SYGVKD. V dropped 3 bases and J dropped 0 bases, with 7 bases sitting between them. Here the CDR3 reads CAISDLISTDTQYF. DNA of the CDR3: TGTGCCATCAGTGACCTTATAAGCACAGATACGCAGTATTTT.

In this sample, this clonotype turned up many times. The chain combines TRBV20-1 with TRBJ1-1; no clear D. The CDR3 is made up of 12 amino acids. CDR1 is DFQATT, CDR2 SNEGSKA, per germline (reference sequence). V gave up 1 base and J gave up 4 bases, with 7 bases separating them. Here the CDR3 reads CSARGEGTEAFF. CDR3 nucleotides: TGCAGTGCTAGAGGTGAGGGCACTGAAGCTTTCTTT.

A few counts support this clonotype. The CDR3 is CASRTGGDTDTQYF. The CDR3 DNA reads as TGTGCCAGCAGAACAGGGGGAGACACAGATACGCAGTATTTT. The chain joins TRBV28 to TRBJ2-3; 8 bases are shared with TRBD1. V dropped 6 bases and J dropped 2; count of bases not matched to a gene: 4. CDR3 length: 14 residues. Per the germline V gene, CDR1 is MDHEN and CDR2 is SYDVKM.

This clonotype came up many times. This chain links TRBV18 with TRBJ2-3, with TRBD1 matching over 9 bases. The CDR3 runs 17 residues. V lost 2 bases, J lost 6 bases, and 12 bases stayed unmatched. Germline CDR1 reads KGHSH; CDR2 reads LQKENI. The CDR3: CASSPYRGRLNTDTQYF. In DNA, the CDR3 is TGTGCCAGCTCACCATACAGGGGGCGCTTGAATACGGATACGCAGTATTTT.

This clonotype was seen at least ten times. The chain is built from TRBV18 and TRBJ1-2; perhaps TRBD1 as D (5 bases). The CDR3 consists of 15 residues. The germline V and J ends were trimmed by 0 bases and 3 bases, with 11 bases remaining between them. CDR1 and CDR2 (germline): KGHSH, LQKENI. The CDR3 sequence is CASSPPRGLDYGYTF. CDR3 nucleotide sequence: TGTGCCAGCTCACCACCAAGGGGTCTCGACTATGGCTACACCTTC.